The source of this T cell receptor beta chain is a study of T cells after yellow fever vaccination. CDR3 length: 14 amino acids. Germline V CDR1 and CDR2: SGHTA, FQGNSA. Trimming removed 5 bases from V and 2 bases from J, with 9 bases in between. TCRdb called the 5' RACE reads again in MiXCR, with one record for every CDR3 protein. The sample lists hundreds of thousands of distinct CDR3 sequences, around a tenth occurring once. This clonotype has just a few counts. The chain joins TRBV7-2 to TRBJ2-2; no definite D call. Here the sequenced sample was PBMCs, taken on the day of the first yellow fever vaccination. This TCR was recovered from a young man who received the YFV17D yellow fever vaccine. In nucleotides, the CDR3 is TGTGCCAGCAGCCCCCAGGACAACACCGGGGAGCTGTTTTTT. It is translated as CASSPQDNTGELFF.